Below are 13 T cell receptor beta chains sequenced from a single sample in a study of radiotherapy plus CTLA-4 blockade in lung cancer. TCRdb's copy holds only in-frame clones and misses some; the assay was immunoSEQ multiplex PCR. Among about 49,000 clones listed, roughly 85% were seen once. The sequenced sample was peripheral blood, obtained from a patient treated with radiotherapy plus ipilimumab. Every receptor here comes from a human donor with non-small cell lung cancer whose response to radiotherapy plus ipilimumab could not be evaluated.

The rearrangement uses TRBV4-3 and TRBJ2-7, with 10 bases that match TRBD1. In germline, CDR1 is LGHNA, CDR2 YSLEER. The junction had 2 bases not matched to a gene; V was cut back by 1 base and J by 2 bases. The CDR3 totals 15 residues. Here the CDR3 DNA reads TGCGCCAGCAGCCAAGGGACAGGGGGACCCTACGAGCAGTACTTC. This encodes CASSQGTGGPYEQYF.

The J gene is TRBJ2-1, the V gene TRBV27; 8 bases fit TRBD2. Germline V gene sequence: CDR1 MNHEY, CDR2 SMNVEV (reference sequence). Trimming removed 2 bases from V and 7 bases from J; junction bases left unmatched: 4. The CDR3 is 14 amino acids. The CDR3 DNA reads TGTGCCAGCAGTTTAATGCGGGAGGAGAATGAGCAGTTCTTC. Protein: CASSLMREENEQFF.

The chain couples TRBV6-5 to TRBJ1-1, with D possibly being TRBD1 (6 bases). Germline V CDR1 and CDR2: MNHEY, SVGAGI. V lost 8 bases, J lost 4 bases, and 20 bases lay in between. The length of the CDR3 is 15 residues. The CDR3 DNA reads TGTGCCAGCTGGACCCTACAGGGCCGAGCCACTGAAGCTTTCTTT. Its translation: CASWTLQGRATEAFF.

This chain connects TRBV9 to TRBJ2-2; 7 bases map to TRBD2. The CDR3 is made up of 15 amino acids. The germline V gene encodes CDR1 SGDLS and CDR2 YYNGEE. V shed 3 bases and J 0 bases; nucleotides not matched to a gene: 2. The CDR3 loop is CASSASGANTGELFF. The CDR3 region has the DNA TGTGCCAGCAGCGCTAGCGGTGCGAACACCGGGGAGCTGTTTTTT. The entire variable domain, with the rest obtained from reference TRBV9 and TRBJ2-2, is as follows: DSGVTQTPKHLITATGQRVTLRCSPRSGDLSVYWYQQSLDQGLQFLIQYYNGEERAKGNILERFSAQQFPDLHSELNLSSLELGDSALYFCASSASGANTGELFFGEGSRLTVL.

This clone was recorded only once. The chain carries TRBV29-1 and TRBJ2-1; TRBD1 agrees at 12 bases. V lost 4 bases, J lost 4 bases, and 5 bases stayed unmatched. This CDR3 spans 15 amino acids. Germline CDR1 is SQVTM and CDR2 is ANQGSEA. CDR3: CSVVGTGGAYNEQFF. CDR3 nucleotides: TGCAGCGTTGTCGGGACAGGGGGCGCTTACAATGAGCAGTTCTTC.

This clone turned up a few times. The chain couples TRBV28 to TRBJ2-1; TRBD1 matches at 8 bases. V shed 6 bases and J 0 bases; nucleotides not matched to a gene: 22. The CDR3 contains 21 residues. Germline-derived CDR1 and CDR2 are MDHEN and SYDVKM. In DNA form, the CDR3 reads TGTGCCAGCAGGACTACAGGGGGACGGGGATTTGGGGATAGCTCCTACAATGAGCAGTTCTTC. This translates into CASRTTGGRGFGDSSYNEQFF.

The chain recombines TRBV5-6 with TRBJ2-7, with 11 bases matching TRBD2. Germline CDR1 and CDR2: SGHDT and YYEEEE. V dropped 4 bases and J dropped 5; count of bases not matched to a gene: 8. There are 15 residues in the CDR3. The CDR3 spells CASSPLAGGRNEQYF. The CDR3 DNA is TGTGCCAGCAGCCCCTTAGCGGGAGGGCGGAACGAGCAGTACTTC.

This clone has only one observation. The chain uses TRBV19 and TRBJ1-1; TRBD1 aligns across 7 bases. The CDR3 contains 14 residues. Germline V gene data show CDR1 as LNHDA and CDR2 as SQIVND (reference sequence). V lost 5 bases and J lost 0; bases outside the gene matches: 3. The CDR3, as DNA: TGTGCCAGTAGTCTGGGACAGCTGAACACTGAAGCTTTCTTT. Protein sequence: CASSLGQLNTEAFF.

The CDR3 sequence: CASSLDSRDRGKSFF. The CDR3 coding sequence is TGTGCCAGCAGCTTGGATTCTCGGGACAGGGGCAAGTCTTTCTTT. The chain employs TRBV5-5 and TRBJ1-1, with 10 bases aligning to TRBD1. CDR3 size: 15 residues. Losses at the gene ends were 0 bases for V and 12 bases for J; bases not matched to a gene: 11. CDR1 and CDR2 (germline): SGHKS, YYEKEE (reference sequence).

The gene calls are TRBV28 and TRBJ1-2; the D gene is possibly TRBD1 (6 bases). Germline V gene sequence: CDR1 MDHEN, CDR2 SYDVKM. This CDR3 spans 14 amino acids. V was pared by 4 bases and J by 3 bases, with 12 bases between. CDR3 coding DNA: TGTGCCAGCAGTTCCAGGGGAGCAGACTATGGCTACACCTTC. It codes for CASSSRGADYGYTF.

CDR3 sequence: CASSQSGVAGGIGELFF. CDR3 DNA: TGCGCCAGCAGCCAGAGCGGGGTAGCGGGAGGTATCGGGGAGCTGTTTTTT. The chain uses TRBV4-3 and TRBJ2-2; TRBD2 agrees at 10 bases. Germline CDR1 reads LGHNA; CDR2 reads YSLEER. The CDR3 is 17 amino acids. The V and J ends lost 3 bases and 7 bases, in that order; junction bases with no gene match: 11.

This chain connects TRBV9 to TRBJ1-2; weak D call: TRBD1 (5 bases). Trimming stripped 3 bases from V and 0 bases from J, with 6 bases between. In germline, CDR1 is SGDLS, CDR2 YYNGEE. This CDR3 is 13 amino acids long. The CDR3 DNA follows: TGTGCCAGCAGCGCGGGGGCTAACTATGGCTACACCTTC. It encodes CASSAGANYGYTF.

In DNA, the CDR3 is TGTGCCAGCAGCCCACGATCGGACAGGGTTGGAAACACCATATATTTT. Amino acid sequence: CASSPRSDRVGNTIYF. The V and J genes are TRBV11-2 and TRBJ1-3; 8 bases fit TRBD1. From germline, CDR1 is SGHAT and CDR2 FQNNGV. This CDR3 is 16 amino acids long. The V segment lost 5 bases and the J segment 3 bases; nucleotides outside the gene matches: 9.